Given below is one T cell receptor beta chain in context. Its antigen is unknown. Measured with immunoSEQ multiplex PCR; TCRdb has only the in-frame clones, and not every one. The table lists 150,000 to 200,000 clones, 95% to 96% of them singletons. Trimming removed 4 bases from V and 8 bases from J, with 20 bases in between. This CDR3 has 15 amino acids. The germline gives CDR1 LNHDA, CDR2 SQIVND (reference sequence). This sample was included in a study of cytomegalovirus exposure and HLA in healthy donors. The study drew the donors from its roughly 110-subject validation cohort, separate from the approximately 690-subject first cohort. Study conclusions and caveats: There were some public TCRs occurring in many donors, but most TCR sequences were rare. Using the classifier, cytomegalovirus status was reportedly diagnosed with high specificity and sensitivity. The study listed approximately 160 cytomegalovirus-associated TCR beta chains.

This sequence was found in a woman under 30 in good health and CMV-seronegative. The gene calls are TRBV19 and TRBJ1-2, with no clear D. Material for sequencing was PBMCs. In nucleotides, the CDR3 is TGTGCCAGTAGTAACGCATTAGACCGGAGGCGCGGCTACACCTTC. Translated, it gives CASSNALDRRRGYTF.